These 2 T cell receptor beta chains were sequenced from one sample in a study of T cells in Graves' hyperthyroidism and ophthalmopathy (dated 2019 in TCRdb). Receptor amplification or capture employed multiplex PCR. The instrument given in TCRdb is Illumina HiSeq 2000. TCR beta CDR3 regions were amplified from RNA transcripts. The TCR CDR3 was subjected to a first round of RT-PCR using the HTBI primer set and the Qiagen OneStep RT-PCR kit. The public reads were reprocessed in TCRdb via fastp at Q25 and MiXCR, keeping in-frame beta chains. All rows with the same CDR3 protein become a single entry with the most common DNA and genes. This sample comprises fewer than 750,000 distinct CDR3 sequences, 13% to 15% of them detected only once. The ten largest clonotypes hold approximately 12% of the sample. Sequenced sample: blood. Source of these receptors: a woman in her 50s with Graves' ophthalmopathy.

There are many counts of this clonotype. The chain carries TRBV5-5 and TRBJ2-1; no clear D gene. The germline V gene encodes CDR1 SGHKS and CDR2 YYEKEE (reference sequence). V lost 1 base, J lost 4 bases, and 9 bases lay in between. The CDR3 runs 14 residues. CDR3 sequence reads: CASSLFRKYNEQFF. The DNA for the CDR3 is TGTGCCAGCAGCTTGTTCAGGAAGTACAATGAGCAGTTCTTC.

This clonotype occurred many times. The gene calls are TRBV2 and TRBJ1-1; D uncertain. CDR1 and CDR2 (germline): SNHLY, FYNNEI. The V end was cut by 3 bases, the J end by 3 bases, with 11 bases between. There are 14 residues in the CDR3. The CDR3 bases are TGTGCCAGCAGTGAGGCGAGAATTTACACTGAAGCTTTCTTT. It is translated as CASSEARIYTEAFF.